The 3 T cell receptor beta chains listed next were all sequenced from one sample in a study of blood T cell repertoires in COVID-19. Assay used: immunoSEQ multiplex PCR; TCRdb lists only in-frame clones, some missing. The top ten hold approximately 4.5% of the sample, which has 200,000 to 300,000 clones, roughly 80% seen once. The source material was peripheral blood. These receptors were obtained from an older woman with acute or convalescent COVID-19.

This CDR3 is CASSIAGGYQETQYF. The DNA for the CDR3 is TGTGCCAGTAGTATTGCGGGGGGGTATCAAGAGACCCAGTACTTC. The chain carries TRBV19 and TRBJ2-5, with TRBD2 matching 9 bases. Germline V CDR1 and CDR2: LNHDA, SQIVND (reference sequence). Trimming removed 3 bases from V and 2 bases from J; junction bases left unmatched: 4. CDR3 length: 15 amino acids.

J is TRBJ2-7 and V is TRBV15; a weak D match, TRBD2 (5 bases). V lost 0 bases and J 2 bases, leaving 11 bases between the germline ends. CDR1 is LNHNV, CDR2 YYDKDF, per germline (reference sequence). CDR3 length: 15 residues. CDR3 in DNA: TGTGCCACCAGCAGAGATCCTGTGAGGGCCTACGAGCAGTACTTC. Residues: CATSRDPVRAYEQYF.

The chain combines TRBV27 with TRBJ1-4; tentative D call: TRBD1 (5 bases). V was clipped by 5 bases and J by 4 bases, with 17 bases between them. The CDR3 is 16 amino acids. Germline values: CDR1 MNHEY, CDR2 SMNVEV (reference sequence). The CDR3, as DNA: TGTGCCAGCAGTCCAAAGACAGTATCGATTAATGAAAAACTGTTTTTT. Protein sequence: CASSPKTVSINEKLFF.